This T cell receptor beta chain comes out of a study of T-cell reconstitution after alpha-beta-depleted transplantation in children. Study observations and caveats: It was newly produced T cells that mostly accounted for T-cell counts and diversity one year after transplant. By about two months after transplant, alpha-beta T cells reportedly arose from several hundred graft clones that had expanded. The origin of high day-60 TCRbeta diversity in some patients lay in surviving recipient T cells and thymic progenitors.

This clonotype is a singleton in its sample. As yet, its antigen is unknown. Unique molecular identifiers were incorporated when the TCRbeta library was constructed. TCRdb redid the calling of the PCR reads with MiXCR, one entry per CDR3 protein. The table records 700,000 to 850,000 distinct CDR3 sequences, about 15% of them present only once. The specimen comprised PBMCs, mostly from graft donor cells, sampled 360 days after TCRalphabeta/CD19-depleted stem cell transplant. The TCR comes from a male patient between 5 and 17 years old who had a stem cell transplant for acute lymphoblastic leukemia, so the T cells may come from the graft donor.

The CDR3 DNA reads as TGCGCCAGCAGCCCAAGTACCCGGGACCTCAATGAGCAGTTCTTC. This encodes CASSPSTRDLNEQFF. The V and J genes are TRBV4-1 and TRBJ2-1; tentatively, D is TRBD1 or TRBD2 (5 bases each). The germline V gene encodes CDR1 MGHRA and CDR2 YSYEKL. Trimming removed 4 bases at V and 6 bases at J, with 16 bases between. The length of the CDR3 is 15 residues.